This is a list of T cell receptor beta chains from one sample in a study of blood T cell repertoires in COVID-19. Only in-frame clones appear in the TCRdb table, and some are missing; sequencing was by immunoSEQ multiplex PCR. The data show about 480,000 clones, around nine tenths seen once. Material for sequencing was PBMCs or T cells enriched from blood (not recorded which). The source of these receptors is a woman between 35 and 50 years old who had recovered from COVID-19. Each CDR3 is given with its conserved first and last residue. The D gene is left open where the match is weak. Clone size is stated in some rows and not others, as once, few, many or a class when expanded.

cdr3_nt: TGTGCCAGCAGCTTAGCCAGGGTCGGGGAGCTGTTTTTT; cdr3_aa: CASSLARVGELFF; v_call: TRBV7-2; clone_size: NA; d_call: NA; j_call: TRBJ2-2; cdr3_length: 13
cdr3_nt: TGTGCCAGCACACAGGGGTTTGGTGGGGCCAACGTCCTGACTTTC; cdr3_aa: CASTQGFGGANVLTF; v_call: TRBV6-5; clone_size: NA; d_call: TRBD1; j_call: TRBJ2-6; cdr3_length: 15
cdr3_nt: TGCGCCAGCAGCCTCCTGCGGACAGGGACGGATGAAAAACTGTTTTTT; cdr3_aa: CASSLLRTGTDEKLFF; v_call: TRBV4-3; clone_size: NA; d_call: TRBD1; j_call: TRBJ1-4; cdr3_length: 16
cdr3_nt: TGTGCCAGCTCACCACGTCTGCAGGGGAAACATTCGAATGAGCAGTTCTTC; cdr3_aa: CASSPRLQGKHSNEQFF; v_call: TRBV18; clone_size: NA; d_call: NA; j_call: TRBJ2-1; cdr3_length: 17
cdr3_nt: TGTGCCAGTAGTATTCAGGGGGCGCGGTACAATGAGCAGTTCTTC; cdr3_aa: CASSIQGARYNEQFF; v_call: TRBV19; clone_size: NA; d_call: TRBD1; j_call: TRBJ2-1; cdr3_length: 15
cdr3_nt: TGTGCCAGCAGTGCAATCGGGACTAGCGGGAGAGATTACAATGAGCAGTTCTTC; cdr3_aa: CASSAIGTSGRDYNEQFF; v_call: TRBV2; clone_size: NA; d_call: TRBD2; j_call: TRBJ2-1; cdr3_length: 18
cdr3_nt: TGCGCCAGCAGCCTCACAGGGTCTAGGGGCTACACCTTC; cdr3_aa: CASSLTGSRGYTF; v_call: TRBV4-1; clone_size: once; d_call: NA; j_call: TRBJ1-2; cdr3_length: 13
cdr3_nt: TGTGCCAGCAGTTTAGCAGGGGTTCGGGAGCAGTTCTTC; cdr3_aa: CASSLAGVREQFF; v_call: TRBV12-3/TRBV12-4; clone_size: NA; d_call: NA; j_call: TRBJ2-1; cdr3_length: 13
cdr3_nt: TGTGCCAGCAGCGTAGGAGTGAGCTCTGGAAACACCATATATTTT; cdr3_aa: CASSVGVSSGNTIYF; v_call: TRBV9; clone_size: NA; d_call: NA; j_call: TRBJ1-3; cdr3_length: 15
cdr3_nt: TGTGCCAGCAGCCAAGGGACAGGGGTGGGCTTT; cdr3_aa: CASSQGTGVGF; v_call: TRBV3-1/TRBV3-2; clone_size: few; d_call: TRBD1; j_call: TRBJ1-1; cdr3_length: 11
cdr3_nt: TGTGCCAGCAGCCCCCAGGGACAGCGAACAGATACGCAGTATTTT; cdr3_aa: CASSPQGQRTDTQYF; v_call: TRBV6-2/TRBV6-3; clone_size: NA; d_call: TRBD1; j_call: TRBJ2-3; cdr3_length: 15
cdr3_nt: TGTGCCAGCAGTCCAGGACAGGGTTACGAGCAGTACTTC; cdr3_aa: CASSPGQGYEQYF; v_call: TRBV27; clone_size: NA; d_call: TRBD1; j_call: TRBJ2-7; cdr3_length: 13
cdr3_nt: TGCGCCAGCAGCCGGACGGTTAGCGGCTATTACAATGAGCAGTTCTTC; cdr3_aa: CASSRTVSGYYNEQFF; v_call: TRBV4-3; clone_size: NA; d_call: NA; j_call: TRBJ2-1; cdr3_length: 16
cdr3_nt: TGTGCCAGCAGGGGAGGGAGTTCCTATAATTCACCCCTCCACTTT; cdr3_aa: CASRGGSSYNSPLHF; v_call: TRBV5-4; clone_size: NA; d_call: NA; j_call: TRBJ1-6; cdr3_length: 15
cdr3_nt: TGTGCCAGCAGCTTGCCCGGGGGGGCCAGGGAGACCCAGTACTTC; cdr3_aa: CASSLPGGARETQYF; v_call: TRBV5-4; clone_size: NA; d_call: TRBD2; j_call: TRBJ2-5; cdr3_length: 15
cdr3_nt: TGTGCCAGCAGCAAACCTGCACCTCAGGGTTATCAAGAGACCCAGTACTTC; cdr3_aa: CASSKPAPQGYQETQYF; v_call: TRBV5-5; clone_size: NA; d_call: NA; j_call: TRBJ2-5; cdr3_length: 17
cdr3_nt: TGTGCTAGTGGTTCAACCCTCGGGACACCCGATTACAATGAGCAGTTCTTC; cdr3_aa: CASGSTLGTPDYNEQFF; v_call: TRBV12-5; clone_size: NA; d_call: NA; j_call: TRBJ2-1; cdr3_length: 17